The T cell receptor beta chain described here comes from a study of control samples from healthy donors and cancer patients. This clone was recorded once. Some clones are missing from TCRdb's copy, which holds only in-frame ones; the method was immunoSEQ multiplex PCR. The sample has roughly 120,000 clones, more than 85% seen once. J lost 5 bases, V lost 1 base, and 9 bases had no gene match. The CDR3 is 17 amino acids. Germline V gene data show CDR1 as SGHAT and CDR2 as FQNNGV. Sequencing used blood. The sequence was collected from a man younger than 45 in good health. The J gene is TRBJ2-3, the V gene TRBV11-2, with 10 bases matching TRBD2. The CDR3 protein is CASSLGTSGKAGDTQYF. The CDR3 DNA is TGTGCCAGCAGCTTAGGGACTAGCGGAAAGGCGGGAGATACGCAGTATTTT.